The next 16 T cell receptor beta chains were all read from a single sample in a study of human T cells and chemical hapten exposure. Time point given: pre-sensitization, week 0. As to treatment: therapeutic diphenylcyclopropenone sensitization with weekly scalp DPC. TCRdb fed the RACE reads into MiXCR, producing one record per CDR3 protein. The data show under 300,000 distinct CDR3 sequences, about 8.1% seen once. This specimen consisted of whole blood, obtained in connection with sensitization to the hapten diphenylcyclopropenone (DPC). All receptors come from a woman in her thirties or forties with alopecia areata. Some clones in this sample may be carry-over from other donors' samples.

Only a few counts were recorded for this clonotype. V and J are TRBV20-1 and TRBJ1-5, with unresolved D. With 3 bases removed from V and 1 base from J, the gap between germline ends came to 4 bases. From germline, CDR1 is DFQATT and CDR2 SNEGSKA (reference sequence). This CDR3 contains 12 residues. CDR3: CSASLSNQPQHF. Here the CDR3 DNA reads TGCAGTGCTAGCTTGAGCAATCAGCCCCAGCATTTT.

This chain uses TRBV28 with TRBJ1-5; no firm D call. Trimming shortened V by 7 bases and J by 4 bases, and 11 bases separated the two germline ends. Germline V gives CDR1 MDHEN, CDR2 SYDVKM. The CDR3 has 13 amino acids. Here the CDR3 DNA reads TGTGCCAGCACGCTTTTATCGAATCAGCCCCAGCATTTT. This gives the protein CASTLLSNQPQHF. Filled out from reference TRBV28 and TRBJ1-5, the complete variable domain reads DVKVTQSSRYLVKRTGEKVFLECVQDMDHENMFWYRQDPGLGLRLIYFSYDVKMKEKGDIPEGYSVSREKKERFSLILESASTNQTSMYLCASTLLSNQPQHFGDGTRLSIL.

The chain uses TRBV6-2 or TRBV6-3 and TRBJ1-5; no reliable D call. The CDR3 runs to 13 residues. Germline V gives CDR1 MNHEY, CDR2 SVGEGT. The germline V and J ends were trimmed by 2 bases and 3 bases, with 5 bases remaining between them. The CDR3 protein is CASSYPNNQPQHF. CDR3 nucleotide sequence: TGTGCCAGCAGTTACCCGAACAATCAGCCCCAGCATTTT.

V is TRBV20-1 and J is TRBJ2-7, with TRBD1 matching over 8 bases. The CDR3 runs 15 residues. Trimming took 3 bases from V and 5 from J; bases not matched to a gene: 12. Germline-derived CDR1 and CDR2 are DFQATT and SNEGSKA (reference sequence). The CDR3 region has the DNA TGCAGTGCTAGGTTGCGACAGGGGTGGCTTGACGAGCAGTACTTC. It encodes CSARLRQGWLDEQYF.

CDR3 in DNA: TGTGCCAGCAGCCCGAGGCCACAGTACTACGAGCAGTACTTC. It translates to CASSPRPQYYEQYF. The chain couples TRBV7-2 to TRBJ2-7, with D unresolved. The CDR3 totals 14 residues. CDR1 and CDR2 (germline): SGHTA, FQGNSA. With 5 bases removed from V and 3 bases from J, the gap between germline ends came to 14 bases.

The genes are TRBV2 and TRBJ2-7; 11 bases match TRBD2. The CDR3 runs to 15 residues. The J segment lost 4 bases and the V segment lost 2 bases, leaving 4 bases of the junction unmatched. Germline-derived CDR1 and CDR2 are SNHLY and FYNNEI. CDR3 amino acids: CASSETSGREYEQYF. The CDR3 coding sequence is TGTGCCAGCAGTGAAACTAGCGGGAGAGAGTACGAGCAGTACTTC. The full variable domain, completed using reference TRBV2 and TRBJ2-7, is EPEVTQTPSHQVTQMGQEVILRCVPISNHLYFYWYRQILGQKVEFLVSFYNNEISEKSEIFDDQFSVERPDGSNFTLKIRSTKLEDSAMYFCASSETSGREYEQYFGPGTRLTVT.

V is TRBV27 and J is TRBJ1-5; no reliable D call. V dropped 0 bases and J dropped 0 bases, with 9 bases sitting between them. In germline, CDR1 is MNHEY, CDR2 SMNVEV (reference sequence). This CDR3 has 16 residues. The CDR3 loop is CASSLSGPYSNQPQHF. CDR3 bases: TGTGCCAGCAGTTTATCGGGCCCATATAGCAATCAGCCCCAGCATTTT.

This clonotype was observed many times. The chain is built from TRBV7-9 and TRBJ2-2; 10 nucleotides align to TRBD1. The CDR3 is made up of 15 amino acids. Germline CDR1 and CDR2: SEHNR and FQNEAQ (reference sequence). Trimming removed 5 bases from V and 4 bases from J; junction bases left unmatched: 4. The CDR3 spells CASSTDRGPTGELFF. The CDR3 DNA reads TGTGCCAGCAGCACCGACAGGGGGCCCACCGGGGAGCTGTTTTTT.

The rearrangement links TRBV4-1 to TRBJ2-1; 8 bases match TRBD2. Losses at the gene ends were 1 base for V and 4 bases for J; bases not matched to a gene: 3. Per germline, CDR1 MGHRA and CDR2 YSYEKL. The CDR3 runs to 15 residues. CDR3: CASSQGSGIYNEQFF. The CDR3, as DNA: TGCGCCAGCAGCCAAGGTAGCGGGATTTACAATGAGCAGTTCTTC.

This clonotype has at least ten counts. The gene calls are TRBV20-1 and TRBJ2-7; unclear D gene. With 1 base removed from V and 2 bases from J, the gap between germline ends came to 9 bases. The germline CDR1 and CDR2 sequences are DFQATT and SNEGSKA (reference sequence). The length of the CDR3 is 13 residues. The CDR3 nucleotides read TGCAGTGCTAGAGCTGGCAATGCCTACGAGCAGTACTTC. Protein: CSARAGNAYEQYF.

This clonotype has ten or more counts. V and J are TRBV7-3 and TRBJ2-7, with D unclear. This CDR3 is 14 amino acids long. CDR1 and CDR2 from the germline V gene are SGHTA and FQGTGA. V lost 5 bases, J lost 1 base, and 12 bases lay in between. As DNA, the CDR3 is TGTGCCAGCAGCCTGAACGGCTTATCCTACGAGCAGTACTTC. This translates into CASSLNGLSYEQYF.

A few counts support this clonotype. V is TRBV7-8 and J is TRBJ2-1, with D perhaps TRBD2 (7 bases). The ends were cut back, 5 bases at V and 4 bases at J, with 21 bases in the middle. Looked up from germline, CDR1 is SGHVS and CDR2 is FQNEAQ. The length of the CDR3 is 17 residues. CDR3 bases: TGTGCCAGCAGCCCAGGACTTAAGGGGGGGGTTTACAATGAGCAGTTCTTC. Translating gives CASSPGLKGGVYNEQFF.

The chain uses TRBV20-1 and TRBJ2-7; D gene ambiguous. This CDR3 spans 15 amino acids. The germline CDR1 and CDR2 sequences are DFQATT and SNEGSKA (reference sequence). V was shortened by 6 bases and J by 0 bases, with 18 bases between the two germline ends. CDR3 DNA sequence: TGCAGTGCCGACCGATTGGGCCAAACCTCCTACGAGCAGTACTTC. Its translation: CSADRLGQTSYEQYF.

There are a few counts of this clonotype. The chain recombines TRBV29-1 with TRBJ2-2; the D is unclear. The CDR3 covers 12 residues. Trimming took 5 bases from V and 3 from J, leaving 7 bases between them. The germline gives CDR1 SQVTM, CDR2 ANQGSEA. CDR3 nucleotide sequence: TGCAGCGTTACGACATACACCGGGGAGCTGTTTTTT. Residues: CSVTTYTGELFF.

The chain couples TRBV5-1 to TRBJ2-2; TRBD2 might be the D (6 bases). Trimming removed 3 bases at V and 1 base at J, with 10 bases between. This CDR3 contains 15 residues. Germline V gene data show CDR1 as SGHRS and CDR2 as YFSETQ. DNA for the CDR3: TGCGCCAGCAGCTCTAGCGCTATGAACACCGGGGAGCTGTTTTTT. The encoded protein is CASSSSAMNTGELFF.

The chain joins TRBV20-1 to TRBJ2-7, with TRBD1 matching over 10 bases. CDR3 length: 14 residues. CDR1 and CDR2 from the germline V gene are DFQATT and SNEGSKA (reference sequence). J was trimmed by 2 bases and V by 1 base; bases with no gene match: 2. The CDR3 DNA sequence: TGCAGTGCTAGAGGCGGACAGGGGGCCTACGAGCAGTACTTC. The encoded protein is CSARGGQGAYEQYF.